The source of this TCR beta chain is a study of CD8 T cell repertoires and HIV-1 epitope variants (dated by TCRdb to the early 2020s). Context from the whole study: In separate culture wells, T cells were stimulated with each of twenty-five peptides that represented autologous and known Gag and Nef epitope variants. Among the control conditions were a peptide pool of CMV, EBV and flu, the Ebola AY9 epitope serving as a negative control, and a well with no peptide. The epitopes tested covered three Gag epitope families plus Nef HW9 and YT9. T cells were enriched using the EasySep Human T Cell Enrichment Kit and were co-cultured with equal numbers of autologous T cell-negative cells serving as antigen-presenting cells. The cultures were grown for 10 days in IMDM with gentamicin, and half of the media was changed on days 3 and 7 with IL-2, IL-7 and IL-15 added. An aliquot of 1M T cells was saved as an uncultured baseline condition, separate from the approximately 80 T cell cultures. A total of more than 75 T cell cultures were run, with each culture condition done in triplicate except for one peptide, which was done in duplicate.

The EasySep Human CD8+ T Cell Enrichment Kit was used on day 10 to isolate CD8+ T cells from every culture. What the authors observed across the whole study: Of the nine antigen-specific TCR beta clonotypes identified, five or six appeared cross-reactive for autologous or known escape epitope variants. Only TCR beta chains were identified by the assay, and proliferation to antigen, not T cell function or cytokine profile, was indicated. Five clonotypes recognized the Nef KF9 family and one the HW9 family, with no responses to the TAALDMSHF plasma variant.

As for this clone: The antigen it binds to is not known. There are no base qualities to consult, and no much larger clone falls within one base.

Sequencing of TCR beta CDR3 regions was done on the immunoSEQ platform at survey depth. The QIAamp DNA micro kit was used to extract genomic DNA from every cultured and uncultured CD8+ T cell population. Turning to the authors' computational methods: Samples with fewer than 5,000 productive reads were excluded, resulting in the removal of about 6% of the roughly 80 HIV peptide-stimulated cultures. Sequences were trimmed to CDR3 by a MANAFEST web app, and nonproductive sequences, CDR3s under 5 amino acids, and sequences not starting with C or ending with F/W were removed. For a clonotype to count as antigen-specific, the clonotype had to expand relative to the no-peptide control in at least 2 of 3 replicates at FDR 0.01, and only within one epitope family. Specific clonotypes also needed at least fivefold higher frequency than in wells stimulated with peptides from other epitope families. In TCRdb, the immuneACCESS table is reduced to in-frame sequences with V and J assigned. These tables do not hold every clone; where another copy was compared, an unresolved V gene accounts for under half, and the others remain unexplained. V, J and clone size were drawn from that table, and D and trimming were deduced from the DNA. The sample table contains over 5,000 clones; only one count was recorded for more than 60% of them. The top ten constitute roughly two fifths of the sample.

Sequencing input: cultured CD8+ T cells derived from PBMCs. This TCR derives from a male donor with HIV.

The nucleotides read TGTGCCAGCGGAACTAGCGGATGGGACACAGATACGCAGTATTTT. Its product reads: CASGTSGWDTDTQYF. The chain was built from TRBV6-1 and TRBJ2-3; 8 central bases correspond to TRBD2. Trimming takes 8 bases off V and 2 bases off J; junction bases not matched to a gene: 9. Per the germline V gene, MNHNS is the CDR1 and SASEGT is the CDR2. The CDR3 runs 15 residues from the cysteine to the phenylalanine. The retained sequence is limited to the CDR3, 45 bases, with the frame set at the first base.